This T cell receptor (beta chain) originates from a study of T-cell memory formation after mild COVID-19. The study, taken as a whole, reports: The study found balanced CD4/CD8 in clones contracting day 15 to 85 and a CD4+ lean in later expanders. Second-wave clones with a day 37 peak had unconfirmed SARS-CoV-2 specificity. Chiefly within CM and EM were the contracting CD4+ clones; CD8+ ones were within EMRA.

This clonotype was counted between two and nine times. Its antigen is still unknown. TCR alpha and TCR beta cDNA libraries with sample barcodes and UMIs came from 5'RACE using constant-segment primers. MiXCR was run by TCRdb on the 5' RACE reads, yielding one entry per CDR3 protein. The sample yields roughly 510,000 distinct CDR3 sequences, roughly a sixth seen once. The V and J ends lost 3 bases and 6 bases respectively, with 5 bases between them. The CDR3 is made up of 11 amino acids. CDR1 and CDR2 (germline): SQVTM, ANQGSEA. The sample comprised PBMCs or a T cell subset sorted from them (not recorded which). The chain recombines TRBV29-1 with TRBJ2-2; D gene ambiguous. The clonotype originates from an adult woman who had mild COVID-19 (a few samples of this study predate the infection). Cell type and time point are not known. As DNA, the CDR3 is TGCAGCGTTGAGAGTTCCGGGGAGCTGTTTTTT. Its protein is CSVESSGELFF.